What follows are 32 T cell receptor beta chains derived from one specimen sequenced in a study of shared clonotypes between healthy human individuals. The naive CD8 population came from CD45RO-negative cells selected for CCR7, without terminally differentiated effector memory CD45RA+ cells. Some clones are missing from TCRdb's copy, which holds only in-frame ones; the method was immunoSEQ multiplex PCR. The sample holds about 2.1 million clones, more than 85% seen once. Sequencing was carried out using naive CD8+ T cells from PBMCs. Every receptor here comes from a man between 18 and 35 years old in good health. Some clones in this sample may be carry-over from other donors' samples.

This clone was detected only once. The V call is TRBV7-9, the J call TRBJ2-5; 7 bases are shared with TRBD2. The V gene end was trimmed by 5 bases and the J gene end by 1 base; junction bases not matched to a gene: 7. Looked up from germline, CDR1 is SEHNR and CDR2 is FQNEAQ (reference sequence). This CDR3 is built from 15 residues. The CDR3 sequence is CASSPELAIQETQYF. In nucleotides, the CDR3 is TGTGCCAGCAGCCCCGAACTAGCGATCCAAGAGACCCAGTACTTC.

The rearrangement uses TRBV5-5 and TRBJ1-5; no firm D call. V was trimmed by 0 bases and J by 5 bases, leaving 6 bases between them. The CDR3 totals 13 residues. Germline CDR1 reads SGHKS; CDR2 reads YYEKEE (reference sequence). DNA for the CDR3: TGTGCCAGCAGCTTGGGGGTTCATCAGCCCCAGCATTTT. It translates to CASSLGVHQPQHF.

The chain is built from TRBV7-6 and TRBJ2-7, with a tentative D call TRBD2 (6 bases). Germline V gene data show CDR1 as SGHVS and CDR2 as FNYEAQ. Trimming shortened V by 6 bases and J by 0 bases, and 12 bases separated the two germline ends. This CDR3 is 14 amino acids long. The CDR3, as DNA: TGTGCCAGCAGTCAACCGGGGGACTCCTACGAGCAGTACTTC. It is translated as CASSQPGDSYEQYF.

J is TRBJ2-7 and V is TRBV27; possibly TRBD1 for D (6 bases). The V end was cut by 6 bases, the J end by 2 bases, with 11 bases between. The germline V gene encodes CDR1 MNHEY and CDR2 SMNVEV (reference sequence). The CDR3 has 13 residues. The CDR3 region has the DNA TGTGCCAGCAGGGGACAACCGACCTACGAGCAGTACTTC. Translated: CASRGQPTYEQYF.

This chain connects TRBV5-6 to TRBJ2-3, with D unclear. The CDR3 consists of 11 residues. V was shortened by 1 base and J by 7 bases, with 4 bases between the two germline ends. Germline assignment: CDR1 SGHDT and CDR2 YYEEEE. The CDR3: CASSLSYTQYF. The CDR3 nucleotides are TGTGCCAGCAGCTTGTCCTATACGCAGTATTTT. Full variable domain (missing parts from reference TRBV5-6 and TRBJ2-3): DAGVTQSPTHLIKTRGQQVTLRCSPKSGHDTVSWYQQALGQGPQFIFQYYEEEERQRGNFPDRFSGHQFPNYSSELNVNALLLGDSALYLCASSLSYTQYFGPGTRLTVL.

J is TRBJ1-1 and V is TRBV4-1; D is ambiguous. In germline, CDR1 is MGHRA, CDR2 YSYEKL. The CDR3 runs to 15 residues. V shed 0 bases and J shed 4 bases, with 12 bases lying between them. Here the CDR3 DNA reads TGCGCCAGCAGCCAAGATCCTCGTGGGTTCACTGAAGCTTTCTTT. Translating gives CASSQDPRGFTEAFF.

The chain recombines TRBV10-3 with TRBJ2-1; the match to TRBD1 covers 9 bases. The CDR3 is made up of 13 amino acids. The V gene end was trimmed by 8 bases and the J gene end by 8 bases; junction bases not matched to a gene: 7. CDR1 is ENHRY and CDR2 is SYGVKD in the germline V gene. CDR3 protein: CAILDGTGYEQFF. CDR3 nucleotide sequence: TGTGCCATCTTAGACGGGACAGGGTATGAGCAGTTCTTC.

As to this clone: Other DNA sequences in the same sample also yield this CDR3. This chain links TRBV19 with TRBJ2-5; D unclear. With 2 bases removed from V and 1 base from J, the gap between germline ends came to 8 bases. The CDR3 totals 14 residues. Per the germline V gene, CDR1 is LNHDA and CDR2 is SQIVND (reference sequence). CDR3 DNA sequence: TGTGCCAGTAGTATACGGGCTATCCAAGAGACCCAGTACTTC. Translating gives CASSIRAIQETQYF.

The chain combines TRBV15 with TRBJ1-5, with D uncertain. CDR1 is LNHNV, CDR2 YYDKDF, per germline (reference sequence). The CDR3 loop spans 15 amino acids. The ends were cut back, 0 bases at V and 4 bases at J, with 10 bases in the middle. DNA of the CDR3: TGTGCCACCAGCAGAGAAGGGCAGGATAATCAGCCCCAGCATTTT. Protein product: CATSREGQDNQPQHF.

This clone was found once. V and J are TRBV28 and TRBJ1-1, with TRBD1 matching over 7 bases. In germline, CDR1 is MDHEN, CDR2 SYDVKM. The CDR3 runs 16 residues. The junction had 10 bases not matched to a gene; V was cut back by 4 bases and J by 2 bases. The CDR3 region is CASSWGTARDNTEAFF. CDR3 sequence (DNA): TGTGCCAGCAGTTGGGGGACAGCTAGAGATAACACTGAAGCTTTCTTT.

The V call is TRBV7-9, the J call TRBJ2-7; a weak D match, TRBD1 (6 bases). This CDR3 comprises 14 residues. Germline assignment: CDR1 SEHNR and CDR2 FQNEAQ (reference sequence). The V end lost 3 bases, the J end lost 3 bases, and 12 bases lay between the germline ends. CDR3 nucleotides: TGTGCCAGCAGCTTCGGGACATCGAACTACGAGCAGTACTTC. This gives the protein CASSFGTSNYEQYF.

A remark on this clone: This specimen includes other DNA sequences encoding the same CDR3. The chain couples TRBV5-1 to TRBJ2-1, with 9 bases fitting TRBD2. V lost 4 bases, J lost 0 bases, and 2 bases stayed unmatched. Germline values: CDR1 SGHRS, CDR2 YFSETQ. The CDR3 length is 15 residues. CDR3 loop: CASSETSGSYNEQFF. The CDR3 DNA reads TGCGCCAGCAGCGAGACTAGCGGCTCCTACAATGAGCAGTTCTTC.

Only one count was recorded for this clone. The rearrangement uses TRBV19 and TRBJ2-1, with TRBD2 identical over 7 bases. There are 14 residues in the CDR3. In germline, CDR1 is LNHDA, CDR2 SQIVND (reference sequence). With 5 bases clipped from V and 8 bases from J, the junction kept 9 bases outside the gene matches. The CDR3 region has the DNA TGTGCCAGTAGTCCGTGGACTAGTGACTATGAGCAGTTCTTC. Encoded protein: CASSPWTSDYEQFF. The variable domain in full, completed from reference TRBV19 and TRBJ2-1, reads DGGITQSPKYLFRKEGQNVTLSCEQNLNHDAMYWYRQDPGQGLRLIYYSQIVNDFQKGDIAEGYSVSREKKESFPLTVTSAQKNPTAFYLCASSPWTSDYEQFFGPGTRLTVL.

This chain joins TRBV29-1 and TRBJ2-1; D possibly uses TRBD1 or TRBD2 (5 bases each). The V gene lost 3 bases and the J gene lost 7 bases, with 13 bases spanning the gap. Germline lookup yields CDR1 SQVTM and CDR2 ANQGSEA. The CDR3 runs 13 residues. In DNA form, the CDR3 reads TGCAGCGTTGATAGGGGACGGTTGAATGAGCAGTTCTTC. Amino acid sequence: CSVDRGRLNEQFF.

The CDR3 reads CASSGAVGDEQYF. In DNA form, the CDR3 reads TGTGCCAGCAGCGGAGCGGTGGGGGACGAGCAGTACTTC. The V gene is TRBV9, the J gene TRBJ2-7; D tentatively reads TRBD1 or TRBD2 (5 bases each). This CDR3 has 13 residues. CDR1 and CDR2 from the germline V gene are SGDLS and YYNGEE. V was shortened by 3 bases and J by 5 bases, with 12 bases between the two germline ends. The full variable domain, rest sourced from reference TRBV9 and TRBJ2-7, is DSGVTQTPKHLITATGQRVTLRCSPRSGDLSVYWYQQSLDQGLQFLIQYYNGEERAKGNILERFSAQQFPDLHSELNLSSLELGDSALYFCASSGAVGDEQYFGPGTRLTVT.

V gene TRBV7-9 combines with J gene TRBJ2-2, with D perhaps assigned TRBD1 or TRBD2 (6 bases each). Per germline, CDR1 SEHNR and CDR2 FQNEAQ (reference sequence). V gave up 8 bases and J gave up 5 bases, with 21 bases separating them. The CDR3 has 16 amino acids. For the CDR3, the DNA is TGTGCCAGCCGACGTGAGGGGGGCGAAAGAACCGGGGAGCTGTTTTTT. Protein sequence: CASRREGGERTGELFF.

This clone came up once. The CDR3 bases are TGTGCCAGCAGCCCCAAGCGGGCGAGTCTCAGCTCCTACGAGCAGTACTTC. As protein: CASSPKRASLSSYEQYF. V gene TRBV27 combines with J gene TRBJ2-7, with a tentative D call TRBD2 (6 bases). In germline, CDR1 is MNHEY, CDR2 SMNVEV (reference sequence). This CDR3 has 17 residues. Trimming pared 6 bases from V and 0 bases from J, leaving 21 bases between.

For this clone: In the same sample, other DNA sequences code for this CDR3. The V and J genes are TRBV5-4 and TRBJ2-7; tentatively, D is TRBD1 (5 bases). Germline CDR1 and CDR2: SGHNT and YYREEE (reference sequence). This CDR3 comprises 14 residues. Trimming removed 0 bases at V and 3 bases at J, with 10 bases between. CDR3 in DNA: TGTGCCAGCAGCTTGGGGCAGGGCGGCTACGAGCAGTACTTC. Amino acid sequence: CASSLGQGGYEQYF.

CDR3 DNA sequence: TGTGCCACCAGCAGAGATCCGGCGAGACAGAATGAGCAGTTCTTC. As protein: CATSRDPARQNEQFF. The chain employs TRBV15 and TRBJ2-1, with D tentatively TRBD1 (5 bases). The CDR3 spans 15 residues. V lost 0 bases, J lost 7 bases, and 13 bases lay in between. CDR1 is LNHNV, CDR2 YYDKDF, per germline (reference sequence).

This clone has just a few counts. The J gene is TRBJ1-2, the V gene TRBV7-2, with D hard to call. Per germline, CDR1 SGHTA and CDR2 FQGNSA. The CDR3 totals 15 residues. The V and J ends lost 2 bases and 2 bases respectively, with 12 bases between them. CDR3 nucleotides: TGTGCCAGCAGCTTAAAATGGGCAGCCAACTATGGCTACACCTTC. Translation gives CASSLKWAANYGYTF.

The rearrangement uses TRBV7-2 and TRBJ2-7, with 9 positions matching TRBD2. The length of the CDR3 is 15 residues. With V trimmed by 1 base and J by 2 bases, 3 bases remained unmatched. Germline V gene data show CDR1 as SGHTA and CDR2 as FQGNSA. CDR3 sequence (DNA): TGTGCCAGCAGCTTAGGACTAGCGGTTACCTACGAGCAGTACTTC. This translates into CASSLGLAVTYEQYF.

This clone was counted a single time. The chain combines TRBV5-5 with TRBJ2-7; TRBD2 agrees at 9 bases. CDR1 is SGHKS and CDR2 is YYEKEE in the germline V gene (reference sequence). J was trimmed by 3 bases and V by 7 bases; bases with no gene match: 8. There are 14 residues in the CDR3. The CDR3 protein is CASLGFSGSYEQYF. The CDR3 coding sequence is TGTGCCAGCTTGGGATTTAGCGGGAGCTACGAGCAGTACTTC. The full variable domain, completed using reference TRBV5-5 and TRBJ2-7, is DAGVTQSPTHLIKTRGQQVTLRCSPISGHKSVSWYQQVLGQGPQFIFQYYEKEERGRGNFPDRFSARQFPNYSSELNVNALLLGDSALYLCASLGFSGSYEQYFGPGTRLTVT.

V usage is TRBV11-2 and J usage is TRBJ2-7, with 8 bases aligning to TRBD2. The CDR3 has 16 residues. Trimming at V came to 2 bases and at J to 3 bases, leaving 9 bases not matched to a gene. Germline V gene lookup returns CDR1 SGHAT and CDR2 FQNNGV. CDR3 protein: CASSLNVDSGIYEQYF. The DNA of the CDR3 is TGTGCCAGCAGCTTAAATGTGGATAGCGGGATCTACGAGCAGTACTTC.

This chain connects TRBV9 to TRBJ1-6; 7 nucleotides match TRBD1. Trimming cost V 3 bases and J 4 bases; bases outside gene matches: 10. The CDR3 extends over 17 amino acids. Germline V gene lookup returns CDR1 SGDLS and CDR2 YYNGEE. The CDR3 sequence: CASSAQGTPTYNSPLHF. The CDR3 bases are TGTGCCAGCAGCGCACAGGGGACCCCCACATATAATTCACCCCTCCACTTT.

This clone has more than one count but fewer than ten. Here the CDR3 DNA reads TGTGCCAGCAGCCCCACAACAGGGGGTCAGCCCCAGCATTTT. The encoded protein is CASSPTTGGQPQHF. This chain uses TRBV6-5 with TRBJ1-5; 8 bases are shared with TRBD1. The CDR3 has 14 amino acids. Germline V gene sequence: CDR1 MNHEY, CDR2 SVGAGI. The J segment lost 6 bases and the V segment lost 6 bases, leaving 7 bases of the junction unmatched.

The rearrangement uses TRBV5-6 and TRBJ2-7; 7 bases are a match to TRBD1. From germline, CDR1 is SGHDT and CDR2 YYEEEE. V was pared by 4 bases and J by 9 bases, with 13 bases of the junction left unmatched. CDR3 size: 14 residues. In nucleotides, the CDR3 is TGTGCCAGCAGCCTTGGGGACAGCGACCTTTCGCAGTACTTC. Its protein is CASSLGDSDLSQYF.

The rearrangement joins TRBV5-8 to TRBJ2-1, with 8 nucleotides matching TRBD2. The V and J ends lost 3 bases and 3 bases, in that order; junction bases with no gene match: 8. Germline V gene sequence: CDR1 SGHTS, CDR2 YDEGEE. CDR3 length: 16 amino acids. The CDR3 is CASSWGAGDLYNEQFF. In nucleotides, the CDR3 is TGTGCCAGCAGCTGGGGAGCGGGAGACCTCTACAATGAGCAGTTCTTC. The variable domain in full, completed from reference TRBV5-8 and TRBJ2-1, reads EAGVTQSPTHLIKTRGQQATLRCSPISGHTSVYWYQQALGLGLQFLLWYDEGEERNRGNFPPRFSGRQFPNYSSELNVNALELEDSALYLCASSWGAGDLYNEQFFGPGTRLTVL.

This chain connects TRBV28 to TRBJ1-2; TRBD1 matches 8 bases. After removal of 8 bases from V and 5 bases from J, the junction contained 22 bases not matched to a gene. Germline values: CDR1 MDHEN, CDR2 SYDVKM. The CDR3 totals 18 residues. The CDR3 coding sequence is TGTGCCAGCGAACCTTCCTCCGGGACAGGCCCCTTAATTTATGGCTACACCTTC. It codes for CASEPSSGTGPLIYGYTF.

A note on this clone: At one end, the junction sequence differs from germline, possibly due to a read error. This sample also contains other DNA sequences that code for the same CDR3. The rearrangement links TRBV9 to TRBJ2-7; tentative D call: TRBD1 (6 bases). The CDR3 loop spans 14 amino acids. Germline assignment: CDR1 SGDLS and CDR2 YYNGEE. DNA for the CDR3: TGTGCCAGCAGTGTAGACAGGAGCTCCTACGAGCAGTACTTC. Translated: CASSVDRSSYEQYF.

CDR3 residues: CSVRTSGRTSTDTQYF. The CDR3 DNA reads as TGCAGCGTGAGGACTAGCGGGAGGACTAGCACAGATACGCAGTATTTT. The chain uses TRBV29-1 and TRBJ2-3, with TRBD2 matching over 14 bases. The CDR3 has 16 amino acids. Per germline, CDR1 SQVTM and CDR2 ANQGSEA. V was pared by 6 bases and J by 0 bases, with 5 bases of the junction left unmatched.

V usage is TRBV28 and J usage is TRBJ2-7, with D perhaps matching TRBD1 (6 bases). The CDR3 spans 13 residues. The V gene's germline CDR1 is MDHEN and CDR2 SYDVKM. The V end was cut by 5 bases, the J end by 2 bases, with 10 bases between. The CDR3 loop is CASSRDTPYEQYF. The CDR3 DNA is TGTGCCAGCAGTAGGGACACCCCCTACGAGCAGTACTTC. Combining the CDR3 with reference TRBV28 and TRBJ2-7 gives the whole variable domain DVKVTQSSRYLVKRTGEKVFLECVQDMDHENMFWYRQDPGLGLRLIYFSYDVKMKEKGDIPEGYSVSREKKERFSLILESASTNQTSMYLCASSRDTPYEQYFGPGTRLTVT.

This clone occurred once. This chain connects TRBV6-5 to TRBJ2-2, with 7 nucleotides matching TRBD2. This CDR3 is 15 amino acids long. Germline CDR1 is MNHEY and CDR2 is SVGAGI. J was trimmed by 7 bases and V by 6 bases; bases with no gene match: 11. The CDR3 nucleotides are TGTGCCAGCAGCCAATCTAGCGGAGGCGGCGGGGAGCTGTTTTTT. Residues: CASSQSSGGGGELFF.